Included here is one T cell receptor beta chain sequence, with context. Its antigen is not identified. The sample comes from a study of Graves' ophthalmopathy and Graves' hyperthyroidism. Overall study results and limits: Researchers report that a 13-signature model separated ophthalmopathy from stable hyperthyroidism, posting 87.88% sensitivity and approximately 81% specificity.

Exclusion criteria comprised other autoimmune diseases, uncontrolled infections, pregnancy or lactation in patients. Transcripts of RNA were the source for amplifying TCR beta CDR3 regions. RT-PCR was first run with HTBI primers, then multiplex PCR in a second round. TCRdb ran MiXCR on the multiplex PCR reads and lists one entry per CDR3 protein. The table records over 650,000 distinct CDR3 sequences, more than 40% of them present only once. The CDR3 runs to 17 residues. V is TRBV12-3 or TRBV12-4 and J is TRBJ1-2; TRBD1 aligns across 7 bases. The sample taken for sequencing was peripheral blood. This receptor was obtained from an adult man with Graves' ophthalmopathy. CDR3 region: CASGLALLQGGLRGYTF. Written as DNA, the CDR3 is TGTGCTAGTGGTTTGGCCCTCCTCCAGGGGGGTCTACGTGGCTACACCTTC.